This TCR beta chain is from a study of cytomegalovirus exposure and HLA in healthy donors (dated by TCRdb to the late 2010s). Looking at the study overall: An earlier analysis of approximately 600 of the donors reported more than 250 Gb of sequence data and 100 million to 140 million unique TCR beta sequences from 150 million to 200 million T cells. In an earlier analysis of roughly 600 of the donors, high-throughput TCR beta sequencing was used to judge whether each TCR beta V gene segment behaved as functional or pseudogenic. Typing coverage varied by locus: about 629-630 donors for A, B, C, DRB1 and DQB1; approximately 560 for DQA1; more than 600 for DPA1; about 450 for DPB1. A separate validation cohort of roughly 130 different subjects was used in addition to the approximately 700-subject first cohort. A later analysis re-analyzed previously published TCR beta repertoires from 660 or so donors and added high-resolution HLA genotyping to study TCR occurrence patterns. Of the roughly 400 genotyped donors, roughly 76% were placed in the genetic ancestry cluster associated with self-reported Caucasian donors. Every discovery cohort repertoire had been produced on one sequencing platform. A later genetic analysis used genome-wide SNP genotypes for about three fifths of the roughly 700 donors, treating that subset as a discovery cohort. About 280 gigabases of sequencing data and roughly 80 million unique TCR sequences made up an early release that covered some 640 HLA-typed donors. Rather than drawing on any new phenotypic data, the later analysis identified candidate immune exposures from TCR beta sequences and the way those sequences occurred across donors. On average, around 240,000 unique TCR beta nucleotide sequences were sequenced per donor among a few hundred genotyped donors of the cohort, with about 19% of those sequences being non-productive. Class I and class II HLA loci were covered by the typing at four-digit resolution. The study aimed to test whether signatures of past pathogen exposure could be identified by cataloging public T cell receptors. Donor age, sex, ethnicity and CMV serostatus were compiled together with the repertoire data. The study combined high-throughput TCR immunosequencing, statistical association of individual TCRs with disease status, and machine learning to predict cytomegalovirus infection status. Using immunosequencing, the study profiled T cell repertoires from 500 to 800 subjects and related those repertoires to cytomegalovirus serostatus. About five DR-DQ haplotypes were handled as single units for association and clustering because linkage in the cohort was strong. The investigation overall reported the following: The study gave a list of some 150 TCR beta chains associated with cytomegalovirus. A later analysis found that HLA-associated TCR beta chains were more clonally expanded and had lower generation probabilities than equally common non-associated chains. The cohort was sequenced for TCR beta chains only, and without alpha or paired-chain data the features that could be detected were limited. A later analysis found that TCR association rates varied across HLA loci, with DRB1 alleles showing the most associated TCRs and HLA-C alleles the fewest. Assigning TCR associations to individual alleles was difficult when HLA alleles, especially DR and DQ, strongly co-occurred. A cluster of highly shared sequence variants was judged likely to be a technical artifact of the sequencing pipeline. In a later analysis, several top co-occurrence clusters were reported to appear linked to parvovirus B19, influenza, CMV and Epstein-Barr virus. An earlier analysis of 587 of the donors showed that most TCR beta V segments appeared in productive rearrangements either about 90% or about 30% of the time, which broadly matched IMGT annotations. CMV serostatus was the only immune exposure information available for the cohort. V-gene and J-gene trimming of TCR beta chains was associated with a missense DCLRE1C variant in a later genetic analysis, and the association was replicated in an independent cohort. Linkage disequilibrium might explain the correlated functional status among segregating V segments, but an unknown experimental factor could not be excluded. The presence/absence analyses assumed that sequencing depth was roughly uniform across donors, and that assumption may not be true. A further reported finding was that TCR beta sequences accurately predicted the HLA-A and HLA-B alleles for most subjects in the first cohort. A later analysis associated some 17,000 TCR beta sequences with specific HLA alleles at a false discovery rate of 0.05. Because counts were too low, some 17 rarely observed V segments, including chromosome 9 orphons, were excluded from the earlier analysis of 587 of the donors. Most CMV-associated TCR beta chains appeared to be HLA-restricted in a later analysis, and the HLA associations seemed to be driven largely by CMV exposure. Because HLA typing was unavailable for some donors at each locus, only the typed subset was used in association tests. According to a later genetic analysis, donors in an Asian-associated ancestry cluster had fewer N-insertions in productive TCRs than the approximately 630-donor mean. Across donors, most TCR sequences were observed very rarely, whereas some public TCRs were present in many individuals. In both the original and validation cohorts, the classifier was reported to diagnose cytomegalovirus status with high specificity and sensitivity. Three of the identified cytomegalovirus-associated TCR beta chains were confirmed in vitro to be specific for cytomegalovirus antigens. It was suggested by the authors that the approach could potentially be generalized to other disease states and immunological phenotypes.

Worth noting for this clone: Its antigen remains undetermined. No quality values exist for individual bases; no much larger clone is one base distant.

The library relied on the immunoSEQ multiplex PCR assay. For the multiplex PCR, a mixture combining 60 forward primers for TCR Vbeta segments and 13 reverse primers for TCR Jbeta segments was used. A multiplex PCR assay on genomic DNA amplified the CDR3 region of rearranged TCR beta genes. Amplified TCR beta libraries were sequenced as 87-base-pair reads on the Illumina HiSeq System. For the original study's pipeline: A later analysis tallied 75 million to 95 million unique TCR beta chains across the roughly 610 repertoires, and around 10 million of those chains were shared by two or more donors. Raw reads were error-corrected and collapsed into unique sequences with a nearest-neighbor algorithm that merged closely related sequences to remove PCR and sequencing errors. Alignment of CDR3 sequences to IMGT reference sequences was used to assign V, D and J gene segments. For a sequence to be retained, at least a six-nucleotide match to both a V gene segment and a J gene segment was required. Rearrangements were called productive when the CDR3 lacked stop codons and stayed in frame with V and J; all others were non-productive. CDR3 was defined by IMGT convention, running from the second conserved V-encoded cysteine to the conserved J-encoded phenylalanine. The earlier analysis of about 610 of the donors excluded any sequence lacking an unambiguous match to a single V gene segment. In an earlier analysis of 587 of the donors, V segments were called functional above 56.7% productive rearrangements and were called segregating when the between-donor standard deviation exceeded 5%. To diagnose cytomegalovirus status from the catalog of TCR beta chain sequences, a statistical classification framework was built. In a later analysis, TCR nucleotide sequences were compared against IMGT/GENE-DB human TR gene sequences so that V and J genes could be assigned. In a later analysis, CDR3 sequences and most-parsimonious VDJ recombination scenarios were assigned using the TCRdist pipeline. A later analysis defined each TCR beta chain by its CDR3 amino acid sequence plus V-gene family, and excluded reads lacking a unique V-gene family. As a way to deal with suspected cross-contamination and a sequencing artifact, a later analysis dropped nearly 600 nucleotide sequences that were highly shared and had low generation probability. For each public chain, a later analysis derived a clonal expansion index from normalized ranks of inferred template counts within each repertoire. In a later analysis, generation probabilities were computed using a VDJ recombination model fitted to out-of-frame rearrangements, and the results were checked against IGoR. In a later analysis, TCR-TCR, TCR-HLA and TCR-CMV co-occurrence was scored with hypergeometric tests, and a repertoire-size bias correction was applied to TCR pairs. In a later analysis, false discovery rates were estimated by permuting HLA or CMV assignments 20 times. A later analysis grouped co-occurring TCRs with DBSCAN, adding TCRdist sequence similarity when clustering within HLA-allele-positive subsets. Repertoires with fewer than 30,000 or more than 120,000 public chains were left out of co-occurrence clustering, as were a handful of repertoires with anomalous nucleotide sharing. Sourced from immuneACCESS, this table was stored by TCRdb with only in-frame sequences that have V and J called. A share of the clones is absent; for the studies checked, an unresolved V gene accounts for under half, and the remainder has no known explanation. The V and J calls and clone size come from that table; D and trimming were worked out from the DNA. Present in this sample are approximately 79,000 clones, around 79% of which were seen just once. In total, the top ten clones hold 4.5% to 7% of the sample.

The cohort comprised around 690 healthy bone marrow donors. Cohort members were all nominally healthy when sampled, although unrecorded immune exposures were likely present. The donor was CMV seropositive and was included in the group of 250 to 350 seropositive cohort members. A peripheral blood sample was provided by each donor, and peripheral blood mononuclear cells were used for TCR beta sequencing. Genomic DNA extraction from the blood cell samples was performed with the Qiagen DNeasy Blood Extraction Kit. The receptor was derived from a male donor in good health and CMV-seropositive. The sample comprised PBMCs.

The CDR3 region: CASRQNLRGEQYF. Here is the DNA: TGTGCCAGCAGACAGAACTTGCGGGGCGAGCAGTACTTC. Recombination connected TRBV7-9 to TRBJ2-5; tentative D gene TRBD2, with 6 bases matching. The J call is doubtful: the DNA matches TRBJ2-7 better. Based on the germline V gene (reference sequence), the CDR1 and CDR2 sequences are SEHNR and FQNEAQ. From its cysteine to its phenylalanine, the CDR3 spans 13 amino acids. CDR3 DNA only is kept here, 39 bases in frame from base 1.